This is a list of T cell receptor beta chains from one sample in a study of vaccination and CD4 T cells after COVID-19. Antigen specificity for these receptors is unknown. One entry per CDR3 protein results from TCRdb running MiXCR on the PCR reads. The sample lists 7,500 to 8,000 distinct CDR3 sequences; more than 50% were seen once. The sample consisted of CD4+ T cells from blood, cultured in vitro. The receptors shown here come from a human donor who had recovered from COVID-19. CDR3s include the opening cysteine and the closing phenylalanine or tryptophan. A D gene is named only where the DNA matches it firmly. For some rows the clone size is stated as once, few or many, or as a class when expanded; others skip it.

v_call: TRBV20-1; j_call: TRBJ2-1; d_call: -; clone_size: -; cdr3_nt: TGCAGTGCTAGAGATAGTCGAGGGACACACAGATACAATGAGCAGTTCTTC; cdr3_aa: CSARDSRGTHRYNEQFF
v_call: TRBV12-3/TRBV12-4; j_call: TRBJ1-2; d_call: -; clone_size: few; cdr3_nt: TGTGCCAGCAGACAAACAGGGCTATCTAACTATGGCTACACCTTC; cdr3_aa: CASRQTGLSNYGYTF
v_call: TRBV19; j_call: TRBJ1-1; d_call: -; clone_size: -; cdr3_nt: TGTGCCAGTAGTATACCCCCGGAAGAGCGAGCTTTCTTT; cdr3_aa: CASSIPPEERAFF
v_call: TRBV6-1; j_call: TRBJ2-7; d_call: -; clone_size: -; cdr3_nt: TGTGCCAGCAGGGCCCACATTAGGACGGCAAACTACGAGCAGTACTTC; cdr3_aa: CASRAHIRTANYEQYF
v_call: TRBV7-8; j_call: TRBJ2-1; d_call: -; clone_size: -; cdr3_nt: TGTGCCAGCAGCCCCGGATACGCGGATAGTTACGGTGAGCAGTTCTTC; cdr3_aa: CASSPGYADSYGEQFF
v_call: TRBV2; j_call: TRBJ2-5; d_call: TRBD1; clone_size: few; cdr3_nt: TGTGCCAGAGACAGGGGGCGAAGGGAGACCCAGTACTTC; cdr3_aa: CARDRGRRETQYF
v_call: TRBV4-3; j_call: TRBJ1-1; d_call: -; clone_size: once; cdr3_nt: TGCGCCAGCAGCCAAGATATGGGGGGGTTAGAAGCTTTCTTT; cdr3_aa: CASSQDMGGLEAFF
v_call: TRBV20-1; j_call: TRBJ2-2; d_call: TRBD1; clone_size: -; cdr3_nt: TGCAGTGCTAGAGACTTCGGGACAGGGGGAAACACCGGGGAGCTGTTTTTT; cdr3_aa: CSARDFGTGGNTGELFF
v_call: TRBV6-1; j_call: TRBJ1-5; d_call: -; clone_size: few; cdr3_nt: TGTGCCAGCAGCCGAACTCCTGTCAGCAATCAGCCCCAGCATTTT; cdr3_aa: CASSRTPVSNQPQHF
v_call: TRBV6-4; j_call: TRBJ2-1; d_call: -; clone_size: -; cdr3_nt: TGTGCCAGCAGTGACTCCCGTGTAGCGGAGGCCTCCTACAATGAGCAGTTCTTC; cdr3_aa: CASSDSRVAEASYNEQFF
v_call: TRBV12-3/TRBV12-4; j_call: TRBJ1-5; d_call: TRBD1; clone_size: -; cdr3_nt: TGTGCCAGCAGTTGGGACAGGGGCGGCAATCAGCCCCAGCATTTT; cdr3_aa: CASSWDRGGNQPQHF
v_call: TRBV20-1; j_call: TRBJ1-1; d_call: TRBD1; clone_size: -; cdr3_nt: TGCAGTGTCATGGGTTTAGGGGGCCGGAACACTGAAGCTTTCTTT; cdr3_aa: CSVMGLGGRNTEAFF
v_call: TRBV6-1; j_call: TRBJ1-6; d_call: -; clone_size: -; cdr3_nt: TGTGCCAGCAGTGAACAGCCGGGGCTGTCCTCATCACCCCTCCACTTT; cdr3_aa: CASSEQPGLSSSPLHF
v_call: TRBV7-3; j_call: TRBJ2-2; d_call: -; clone_size: -; cdr3_nt: TGTGCCAGCAGCTTGGGATCCGGGGAGCTGTTTTTT; cdr3_aa: CASSLGSGELFF
v_call: TRBV7-9; j_call: TRBJ2-6; d_call: -; clone_size: -; cdr3_nt: TGTGCCAGCAGCTACATCCGGGTGAAAACTGAAAGGTATGTGAAGGGGGCCAACGTCCTGACTTTC; cdr3_aa: CASSYIRVKTERYVKGANVLTF
v_call: TRBV2; j_call: TRBJ1-1; d_call: -; clone_size: -; cdr3_nt: TGTGCCAGCAGTGAACAGGTTTCCACTGAAGCTTTCTTT; cdr3_aa: CASSEQVSTEAFF
v_call: TRBV27; j_call: TRBJ2-3; d_call: TRBD2; clone_size: few; cdr3_nt: TGTGCCAGCAGTTTATATACTAGCGGGGATAGCACAGATACGCAGTATTTT; cdr3_aa: CASSLYTSGDSTDTQYF
v_call: TRBV6-2/TRBV6-3; j_call: TRBJ1-2; d_call: TRBD1; clone_size: few; cdr3_nt: TGTGCCAGCAGCTTCAGGGGGAACTATGGCTACACCTTC; cdr3_aa: CASSFRGNYGYTF
v_call: TRBV7-6; j_call: TRBJ2-3; d_call: -; clone_size: -; cdr3_nt: TGTGCCAGCAGCTTAGATCGGTGGGCAGATACGCAGTATTTT; cdr3_aa: CASSLDRWADTQYF
v_call: TRBV27; j_call: TRBJ1-2; d_call: TRBD1; clone_size: -; cdr3_nt: TGTGCCAGCAGTCCGACACAGGGGGGATCGAGCTATGGCTACACCTTC; cdr3_aa: CASSPTQGGSSYGYTF
v_call: TRBV6-1; j_call: TRBJ2-7; d_call: -; clone_size: -; cdr3_nt: TGTGCCAGCAGCCGACACACATCCTCCTACGAGCAGTACTTC; cdr3_aa: CASSRHTSSYEQYF
v_call: TRBV6-5; j_call: TRBJ1-1; d_call: -; clone_size: -; cdr3_nt: TGTGCCAGCAGTTACCACCTTGGGGGGGGGAACACTGAAGCTTTCTTT; cdr3_aa: CASSYHLGGGNTEAFF
v_call: TRBV11-3; j_call: TRBJ2-2; d_call: TRBD1; clone_size: -; cdr3_nt: TGTGCCAGCAGCCTAAGGACAGGGGGCGACACCGGGGAGCTGTTTTTT; cdr3_aa: CASSLRTGGDTGELFF
v_call: TRBV20-1; j_call: TRBJ1-1; d_call: -; clone_size: -; cdr3_nt: TGCAGTGCTAGAGATCCGTCGAGGGGAGACACTGAAGCTTTCTTT; cdr3_aa: CSARDPSRGDTEAFF
v_call: TRBV28; j_call: TRBJ2-4; d_call: TRBD1; clone_size: -; cdr3_nt: TGTGCCAGCGGGCGGACAGGGTTTCAGGCCAAAAACATTCAGTACTTC; cdr3_aa: CASGRTGFQAKNIQYF
v_call: TRBV20-1; j_call: TRBJ2-6; d_call: -; clone_size: -; cdr3_nt: TGCAGTGCTAGGGCCGCATCTGGGGCCAACGTCCTGACTTTC; cdr3_aa: CSARAASGANVLTF
v_call: TRBV12-3/TRBV12-4; j_call: TRBJ2-3; d_call: TRBD1; clone_size: -; cdr3_nt: TGTGCCAGCAGTTTACAGGGGGGCACAGATACGCAGTATTTT; cdr3_aa: CASSLQGGTDTQYF
v_call: TRBV7-9; j_call: TRBJ2-5; d_call: -; clone_size: -; cdr3_nt: TGTGCCAGCAGCTCGTTAGAGACCCAGTACTTC; cdr3_aa: CASSSLETQYF
v_call: TRBV15; j_call: TRBJ2-3; d_call: -; clone_size: few; cdr3_nt: TGTGCCACCAGCAGACGTAGGGGGGCAGATACAGATACGCAGTATTTT; cdr3_aa: CATSRRRGADTDTQYF
v_call: TRBV20-1; j_call: TRBJ1-2; d_call: -; clone_size: -; cdr3_nt: TGCAGTGCTAGAGATGAGGGAGCCTCCCTCTATGGCTACACCTTC; cdr3_aa: CSARDEGASLYGYTF
v_call: TRBV24-1; j_call: TRBJ2-2; d_call: -; clone_size: -; cdr3_nt: TGTGCCACCAGTGAGGCAGGGGAGGGGGACACCGGGGAGCTGTTTTTT; cdr3_aa: CATSEAGEGDTGELFF
v_call: TRBV6-5; j_call: TRBJ1-1; d_call: -; clone_size: -; cdr3_nt: TGTGCCAGCAGTTATAGGGGGGGCACTGAAGCTTTCTTT; cdr3_aa: CASSYRGGTEAFF
v_call: TRBV20-1; j_call: TRBJ2-5; d_call: -; clone_size: -; cdr3_nt: TGCAGTGCTAGATCTTACCAAGAGACCCAGTACTTC; cdr3_aa: CSARSYQETQYF
v_call: TRBV20-1; j_call: TRBJ2-5; d_call: -; clone_size: few; cdr3_nt: TGCAGTGCAGTGTCCGGGGGACCCCAAGAGACCCAGTACTTC; cdr3_aa: CSAVSGGPQETQYF
v_call: TRBV20-1; j_call: TRBJ2-7; d_call: -; clone_size: -; cdr3_nt: TGCAGTGCAGGGGGACGGACCTACGAGCAGTACTTC; cdr3_aa: CSAGGRTYEQYF
v_call: TRBV12-5; j_call: TRBJ2-7; d_call: -; clone_size: -; cdr3_nt: TGTGCTAGTGGTTTGGGCTCCCAGAGGCAGTACTTC; cdr3_aa: CASGLGSQRQYF